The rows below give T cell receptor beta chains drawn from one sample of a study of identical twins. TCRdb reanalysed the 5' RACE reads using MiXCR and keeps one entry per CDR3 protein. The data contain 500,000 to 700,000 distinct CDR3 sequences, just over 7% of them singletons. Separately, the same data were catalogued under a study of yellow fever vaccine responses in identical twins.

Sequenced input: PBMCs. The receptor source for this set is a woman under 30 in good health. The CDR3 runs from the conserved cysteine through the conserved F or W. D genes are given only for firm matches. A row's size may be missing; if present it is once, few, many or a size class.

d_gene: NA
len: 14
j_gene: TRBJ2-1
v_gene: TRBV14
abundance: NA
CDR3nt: TGTGCCAGCAGCCAAGTGACGGCCTACAATGAGCAGTTCTTC
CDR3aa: CASSQVTAYNEQFF

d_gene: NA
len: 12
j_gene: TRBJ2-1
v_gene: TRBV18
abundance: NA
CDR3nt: TGTGCCAGCTCACCGATGGGGGATGAGCAGTTCTTC
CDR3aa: CASSPMGDEQFF

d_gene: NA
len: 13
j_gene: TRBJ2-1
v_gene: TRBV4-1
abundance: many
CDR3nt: TGCGCCAGCAGCCAAGATTTTAGGAATGAGCAGTTCTTC
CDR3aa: CASSQDFRNEQFF

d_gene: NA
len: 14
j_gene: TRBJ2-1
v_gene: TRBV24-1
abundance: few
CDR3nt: TGTGCCACCAGTGTTTTGGGAAACGGCAATGAGCAGTTCTTC
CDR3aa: CATSVLGNGNEQFF

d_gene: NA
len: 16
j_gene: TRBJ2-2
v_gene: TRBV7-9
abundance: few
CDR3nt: TGTGCCAGCAGCTTAGGTCGGGAGAAAAGTACCGGGGAGCTGTTTTTT
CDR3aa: CASSLGREKSTGELFF

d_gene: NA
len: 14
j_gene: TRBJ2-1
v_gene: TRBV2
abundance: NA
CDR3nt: TGTGCCAGCAGTGACCCACCTGCGGGTAATGAGCAGTTCTTC
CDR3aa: CASSDPPAGNEQFF

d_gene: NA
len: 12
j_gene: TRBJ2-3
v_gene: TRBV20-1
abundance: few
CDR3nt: TGCAGTGCTAGAGATTGGGCAGATACGCAGTATTTT
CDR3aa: CSARDWADTQYF

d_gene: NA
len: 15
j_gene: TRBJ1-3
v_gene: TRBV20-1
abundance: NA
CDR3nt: TGCAGTGCTAGAGAGATGGGAGACTCTGGAAACACCATATATTTT
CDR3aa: CSAREMGDSGNTIYF

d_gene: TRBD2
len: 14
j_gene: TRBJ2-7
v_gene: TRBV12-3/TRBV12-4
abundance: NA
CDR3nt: TGTGCCAGCAGTTTTGGGAGGGTCACCTACGAGCAGTACTTC
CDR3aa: CASSFGRVTYEQYF

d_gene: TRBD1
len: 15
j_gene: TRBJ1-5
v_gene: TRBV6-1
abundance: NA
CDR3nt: TGTGCCAGCAGGGTAGGGACAGGGCGTTTACAGCCCCAGCATTTT
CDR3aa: CASRVGTGRLQPQHF

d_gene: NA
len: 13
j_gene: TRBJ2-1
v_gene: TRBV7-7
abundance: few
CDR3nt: TGTGCCAGCAGCCAGAATAGGGAGAATGAGCAGTTCTTC
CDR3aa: CASSQNRENEQFF

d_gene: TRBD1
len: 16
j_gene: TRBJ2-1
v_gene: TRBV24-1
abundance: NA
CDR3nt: TGTGCCACCAGTGCTCCCAAAGGGGGCTCCTACGATGAGCAGTTCTTC
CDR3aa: CATSAPKGGSYDEQFF

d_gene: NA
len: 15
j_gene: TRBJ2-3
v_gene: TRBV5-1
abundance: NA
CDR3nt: TGCGCCAGCAGCAAAGGACAGCAGGGAGGGGATACGCAGTATTTT
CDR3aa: CASSKGQQGGDTQYF

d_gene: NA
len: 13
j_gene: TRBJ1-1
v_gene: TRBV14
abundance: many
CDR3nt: TGTGCCAGCAGCCAAGACCACGTAACTGAAGCTTTCTTT
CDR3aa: CASSQDHVTEAFF

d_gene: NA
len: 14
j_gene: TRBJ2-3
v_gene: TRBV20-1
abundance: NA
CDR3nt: TGCAGTGCTATCCCCCGGTCCCCCACAGATACGCAGTATTTT
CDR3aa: CSAIPRSPTDTQYF

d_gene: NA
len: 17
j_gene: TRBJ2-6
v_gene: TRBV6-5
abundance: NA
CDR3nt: TGTGCCAGCAGTTATTCCGCACGCGGGGCTGGGGCCAACGTCCTGACTTTC
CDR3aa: CASSYSARGAGANVLTF

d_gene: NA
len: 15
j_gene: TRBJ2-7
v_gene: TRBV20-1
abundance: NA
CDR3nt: TGCAGTGCTAGAGATAGATCGGGAAGCTCCTACGAGCAGTACTTC
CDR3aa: CSARDRSGSSYEQYF

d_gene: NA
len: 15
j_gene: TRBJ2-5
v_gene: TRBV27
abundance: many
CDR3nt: TGTGCCAGCAGTTTAAGTAGTCGGGGCCGCGAGACCCAGTACTTC
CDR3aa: CASSLSSRGRETQYF

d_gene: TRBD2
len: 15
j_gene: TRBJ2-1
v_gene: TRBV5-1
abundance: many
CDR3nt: TGCGCCAGCAGCTCACCCAGGACTAGCATCAATGAGCAGTTCTTC
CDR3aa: CASSSPRTSINEQFF

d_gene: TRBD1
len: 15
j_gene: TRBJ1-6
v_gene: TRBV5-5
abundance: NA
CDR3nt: TGTGCCAGCAGGGATACCGGGACAGTTAATTCACCCCTCCACTTT
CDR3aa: CASRDTGTVNSPLHF

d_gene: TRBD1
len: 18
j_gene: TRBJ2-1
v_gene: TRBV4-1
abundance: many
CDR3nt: TGCGCCAGCAGCCAAGCCTTTCGGACAGGGTGGGCCTACAATGAGCAGTTCTTC
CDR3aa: CASSQAFRTGWAYNEQFF

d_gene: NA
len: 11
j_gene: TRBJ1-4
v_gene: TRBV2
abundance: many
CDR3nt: TGTGCCAGCAGCGGAGATGAAAAACTGTTTTTT
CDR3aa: CASSGDEKLFF

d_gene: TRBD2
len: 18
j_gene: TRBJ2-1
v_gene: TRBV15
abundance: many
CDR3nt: TGTGCCACCAGCAGAGATATACAACTGACTAGCGGTAACAATGAGCAGTTCTTC
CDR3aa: CATSRDIQLTSGNNEQFF

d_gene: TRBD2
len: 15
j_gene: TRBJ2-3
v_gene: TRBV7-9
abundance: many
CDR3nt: TGTGCCAGCATCCCGGGACTAGCGGGCCAAGATACGCAGTATTTT
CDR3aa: CASIPGLAGQDTQYF

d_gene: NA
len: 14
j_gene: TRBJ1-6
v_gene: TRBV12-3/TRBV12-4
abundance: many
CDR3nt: TGTGCCACCGCCCCGGCGGGGGGTTATTCACCCCTCCACTTT
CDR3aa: CATAPAGGYSPLHF

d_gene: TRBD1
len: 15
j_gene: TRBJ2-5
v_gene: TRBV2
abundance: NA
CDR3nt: TGTGCCAGCAGACCCGGGACAGTTCTCCAAGAGACCCAGTACTTC
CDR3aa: CASRPGTVLQETQYF

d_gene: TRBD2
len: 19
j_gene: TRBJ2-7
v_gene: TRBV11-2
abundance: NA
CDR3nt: TGTGCCAGCAGCCGAGTTTTGGGGACTAGCGGTCCCGCCTTCTACGAGCAGTACTTC
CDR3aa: CASSRVLGTSGPAFYEQYF